This T cell receptor (beta chain) was captured by sequencing in a study of Ad26.COV2.S vaccination and SARS-CoV-2 variants. Study details: Each vaccinee took Ad26.COV2.S intramuscularly, once or twice 56 days apart. General observations from the study: Possible underestimation of total T cell responses by the TCR breadth and depth analyses was noted. Vaccine and placebo recipients had similar non-spike TCR breadth.

TCRdb keeps only in-frame clones here, not all; method: immunoSEQ multiplex PCR. This sample carries 330,000 or so clones, roughly 90% of them seen once, and the ten largest clones take about 5.4%. This sample's treatment: 19 received Ad26.COV2.S at low or high dose, single or two shots; about 5 received placebo; per-sample allocation not given. Specimens were obtained on day 63 following the first vaccine or placebo injection. In the case of this clone: What it binds is not known.

The clonotype originates from a person between 18 and 59 years old who received the Ad26.COV2.S COVID-19 vaccine or a placebo. Source: peripheral blood, taken in a trial of Ad26.COV2.S vaccine versus placebo.

CDR3 sequence reads: CASSHPRDTSNTEAFF. The CDR3, as DNA: TGTGCCAGTAGTCACCCCCGGGACACCTCGAACACTGAAGCTTTCTTT. The V and J genes are TRBV19 and TRBJ1-1; D perhaps matches TRBD1 (6 bases). The CDR3 consists of 16 residues. The germline V gene has CDR1 LNHDA and CDR2 SQIVND (reference sequence). Trimming removed 5 bases from V and 1 base from J, with 17 bases in between.